What follows are 10 T cell receptor beta chains derived from one specimen sequenced in a study of CD8+CD57+ T cells in acquired aplastic anemia. The TCR beta profiling, which covered VDJ combination and CDR3 sequence, was carried out using genomic DNA as the template. TCRdb re-called the reads with MiXCR, one entry per CDR3 protein. The repertoire has 50,000 to 65,000 distinct CDR3 sequences, under 55% of them found once; the top ten carry 2.5%. The sequenced sample was sorted CD4+, CD8+, or CD8+CD57+ T cells (not recorded which) from PBMCs. The receptors were sampled from a human donor in good health, serving as a control.

This clonotype was seen ten or more times. The rearrangement uses TRBV27 and TRBJ1-1; 7 nucleotides align to TRBD1. The trim removed 2 bases at V and 0 bases at J, leaving 6 bases unmatched. This CDR3 comprises 16 residues. CDR1 and CDR2 from the germline V gene are MNHEY and SMNVEV (reference sequence). The chain's CDR3 is CASSLRAGGLNTEAFF. CDR3 bases: TGTGCCAGCAGTTTAAGGGCAGGGGGATTGAACACTGAAGCTTTCTTT.

This clonotype turned up a few times. This chain links TRBV9 with TRBJ1-5; D gene uncertain. Trimming took 0 bases from V and 4 from J, leaving 11 bases between them. The CDR3 totals 15 residues. Germline V gene lookup returns CDR1 SGDLS and CDR2 YYNGEE. The CDR3 here is CASSVGTARNQPQHF. The DNA for the CDR3 is TGTGCCAGCAGCGTAGGGACCGCCCGAAATCAGCCCCAGCATTTT.

This clonotype is labeled medium-sized. The gene calls are TRBV29-1 and TRBJ2-7; TRBD2 matches at 9 bases. Germline values: CDR1 SQVTM, CDR2 ANQGSEA. V shed 3 bases, J shed 3 bases, and the junction held 0 bases outside the gene matches. The CDR3 has 12 residues. In DNA, the CDR3 is TGCAGCGTTGAGACTAGCGGCTACGAGCAGTACTTC. Protein product: CSVETSGYEQYF.

This clonotype has only one observation. The chain uses TRBV10-2 and TRBJ2-5, with D perhaps being TRBD1 or TRBD2 (5 bases each). Germline V gives CDR1 WSHSY, CDR2 SAAADI. CDR3 length: 14 amino acids. V dropped 8 bases and J dropped 5 bases, with 18 bases sitting between them. DNA for the CDR3: TGCGCCAGCCGGCTCGGGACCGGCGGGGAGACCCAGTACTTC. It encodes CASRLGTGGETQYF.

This sequence joins TRBV19 and TRBJ1-2, with 7 bases aligning to TRBD1. J lost 5 bases, V lost 4 bases, and 4 bases had no gene match. CDR3 length equals 13 residues. The germline V gene has CDR1 LNHDA and CDR2 SQIVND (reference sequence). CDR3 coding DNA: TGTGCCAGTAGTAAAGACAGGGATTATGGCTACACCTTC. Amino acid sequence: CASSKDRDYGYTF.

This rearrangement joins TRBV20-1 to TRBJ1-2; TRBD1 might be the D (5 bases). V was trimmed by 3 bases and J by 4 bases, leaving 15 bases between them. Germline loops: CDR1 DFQATT, CDR2 SNEGSKA (reference sequence). The CDR3 is made up of 14 amino acids. This CDR3 is CSASESGQSYGYTF. The CDR3 region has the DNA TGCAGTGCTAGCGAGTCAGGGCAAAGCTATGGCTACACCTTC.

This clonotype was seen at least ten times. The chain is built from TRBV3-1 and TRBJ2-3, with TRBD2 matching 11 bases. The CDR3 runs to 16 residues. Germline V gene data show CDR1 as LGHDT and CDR2 as YNNKEL (reference sequence). After removal of 3 bases from V and 0 bases from J, the junction contained 2 bases not matched to a gene. The CDR3 region has the DNA TGTGCCAGCAGCCAGGCTAGCGGGAGGAGCACAGATACGCAGTATTTT. This translates into CASSQASGRSTDTQYF.

This clonotype occurred many times. This rearrangement joins TRBV11-3 to TRBJ2-7; D not resolved. Between the trimmed V and J ends, which lost 5 bases and 0 bases, there was a span of 11 bases. The CDR3 loop spans 14 amino acids. CDR1 SGHNT and CDR2 YENEEA come from the germline V gene. The CDR3: CASSADGSSYEQYF. CDR3 nucleotide sequence: TGTGCCAGCAGCGCCGACGGAAGCTCCTACGAGCAGTACTTC. Looking up the rest from reference TRBV11-3 and TRBJ2-7 gives the full variable domain: EAGVVQSPRYKIIEKKQPVAFWCNPISGHNTLYWYLQNLGQGPELLIRYENEEAVDDSQLPKDRFSAERLKGVDSTLKIQPAELGDSAVYLCASSADGSSYEQYFGPGTRLTVT.

This clonotype has more than one count but fewer than ten. The CDR3 reads CASSVPTGELFF. The CDR3, as DNA: TGTGCCAGCAGCGTCCCTACCGGGGAGCTGTTTTTT. V and J are TRBV9 and TRBJ2-2; D unresolved. The germline V gene encodes CDR1 SGDLS and CDR2 YYNGEE. V was shortened by 2 bases and J by 5 bases, with 4 bases between the two germline ends. The CDR3 is 12 amino acids.

The genes are TRBV20-1 and TRBJ1-1; D ambiguous. This CDR3 comprises 12 residues. Germline V gene lookup returns CDR1 DFQATT and CDR2 SNEGSKA (reference sequence). V gave up 5 bases and J gave up 1 base, with 8 bases separating them. CDR3 nucleotides: TGCAGTGCTTCGACACCGAACACTGAAGCTTTCTTT. It codes for CSASTPNTEAFF.